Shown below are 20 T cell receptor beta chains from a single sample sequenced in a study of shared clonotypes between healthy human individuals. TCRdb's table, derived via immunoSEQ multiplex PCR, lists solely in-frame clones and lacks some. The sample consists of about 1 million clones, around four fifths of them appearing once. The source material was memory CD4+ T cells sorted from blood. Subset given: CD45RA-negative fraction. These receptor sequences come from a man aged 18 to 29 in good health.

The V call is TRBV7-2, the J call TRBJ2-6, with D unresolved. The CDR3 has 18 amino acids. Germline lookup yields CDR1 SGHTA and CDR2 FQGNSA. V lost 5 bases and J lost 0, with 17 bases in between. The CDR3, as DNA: TGTGCCAGCAGCCCGCCGGGCGCAATTCTCTCTGGGGCCAACGTCCTGACTTTC. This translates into CASSPPGAILSGANVLTF.

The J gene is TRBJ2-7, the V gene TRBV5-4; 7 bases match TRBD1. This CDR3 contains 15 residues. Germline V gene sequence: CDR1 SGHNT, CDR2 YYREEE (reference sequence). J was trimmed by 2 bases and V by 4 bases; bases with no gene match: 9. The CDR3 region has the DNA TGTGCCAGCAGCAAGCCGGGACAGACCGCCTACGAGCAGTACTTC. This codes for CASSKPGQTAYEQYF.

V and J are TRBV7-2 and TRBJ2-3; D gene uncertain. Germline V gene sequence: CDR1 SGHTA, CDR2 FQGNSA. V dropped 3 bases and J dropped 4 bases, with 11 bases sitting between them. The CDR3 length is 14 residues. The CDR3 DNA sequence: TGTGCCAGCAGCTTCGCAATTCGGCCAGATACGCAGTATTTT. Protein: CASSFAIRPDTQYF.

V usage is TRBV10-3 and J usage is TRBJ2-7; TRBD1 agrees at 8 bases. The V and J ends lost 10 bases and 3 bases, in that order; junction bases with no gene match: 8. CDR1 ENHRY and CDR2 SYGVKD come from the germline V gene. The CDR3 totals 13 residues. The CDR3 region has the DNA TGTGCCACGAAAGGACAGGGAGTCTACGAGCAGTACTTC. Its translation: CATKGQGVYEQYF.

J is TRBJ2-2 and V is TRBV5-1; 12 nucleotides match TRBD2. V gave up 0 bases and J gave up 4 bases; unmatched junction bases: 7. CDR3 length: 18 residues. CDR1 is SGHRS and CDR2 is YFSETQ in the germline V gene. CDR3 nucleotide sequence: TGCGCCAGCAGCTTGGGACTAGCGGGAGCGTTCGGCACCGGGGAGCTGTTTTTT. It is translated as CASSLGLAGAFGTGELFF.

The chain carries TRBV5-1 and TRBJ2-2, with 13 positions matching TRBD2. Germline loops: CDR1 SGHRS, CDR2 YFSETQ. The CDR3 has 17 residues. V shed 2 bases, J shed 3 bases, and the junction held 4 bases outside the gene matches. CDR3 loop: CASSFGTSGRDTGELFF. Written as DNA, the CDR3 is TGCGCCAGCAGCTTTGGAACTAGCGGGAGGGACACCGGGGAGCTGTTTTTT.

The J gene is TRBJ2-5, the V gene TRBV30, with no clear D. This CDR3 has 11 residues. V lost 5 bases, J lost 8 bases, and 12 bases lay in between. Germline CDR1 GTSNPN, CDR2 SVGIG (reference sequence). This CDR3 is CAWDEVGTQYF. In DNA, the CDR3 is TGTGCCTGGGATGAGGTCGGAACCCAGTACTTC.

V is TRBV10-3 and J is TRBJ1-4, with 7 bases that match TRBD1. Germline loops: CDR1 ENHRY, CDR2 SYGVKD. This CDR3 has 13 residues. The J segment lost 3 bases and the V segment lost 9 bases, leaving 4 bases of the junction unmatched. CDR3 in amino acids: CAIAGTANEKLFF. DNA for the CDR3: TGTGCCATAGCCGGGACAGCTAATGAAAAACTGTTTTTT.

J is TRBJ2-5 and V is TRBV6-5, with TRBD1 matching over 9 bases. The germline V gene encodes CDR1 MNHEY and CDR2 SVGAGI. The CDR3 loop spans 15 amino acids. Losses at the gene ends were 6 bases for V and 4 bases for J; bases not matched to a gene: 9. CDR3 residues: CASSRDRDGGETQYF. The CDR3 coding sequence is TGTGCCAGCAGCAGGGACAGGGATGGGGGAGAGACCCAGTACTTC.

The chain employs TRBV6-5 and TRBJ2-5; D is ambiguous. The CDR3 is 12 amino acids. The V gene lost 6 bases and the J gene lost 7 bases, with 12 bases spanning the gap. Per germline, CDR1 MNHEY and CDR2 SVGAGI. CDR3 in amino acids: CASRPNPRTQYF. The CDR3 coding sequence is TGTGCCAGCAGACCTAATCCGCGGACCCAGTACTTC.

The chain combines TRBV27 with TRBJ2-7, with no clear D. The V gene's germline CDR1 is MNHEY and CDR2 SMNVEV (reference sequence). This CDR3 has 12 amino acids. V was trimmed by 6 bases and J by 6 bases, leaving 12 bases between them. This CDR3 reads CASRFALGEQYF. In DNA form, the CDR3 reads TGTGCCAGCAGGTTCGCGCTCGGCGAGCAGTACTTC.

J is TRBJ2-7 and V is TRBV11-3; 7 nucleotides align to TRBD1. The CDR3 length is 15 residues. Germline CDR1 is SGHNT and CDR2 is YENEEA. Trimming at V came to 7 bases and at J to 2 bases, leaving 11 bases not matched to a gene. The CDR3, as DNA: TGTGCCAGCACCCGTCCAACAGGGGCTGCCTACGAGCAGTACTTC. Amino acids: CASTRPTGAAYEQYF.

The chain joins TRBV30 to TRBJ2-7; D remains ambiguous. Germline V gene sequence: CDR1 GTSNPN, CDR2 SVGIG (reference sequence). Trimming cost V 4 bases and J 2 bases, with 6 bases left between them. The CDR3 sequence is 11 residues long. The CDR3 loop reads CAWIYTYEQYF. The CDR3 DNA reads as TGTGCCTGGATTTACACCTACGAGCAGTACTTC.

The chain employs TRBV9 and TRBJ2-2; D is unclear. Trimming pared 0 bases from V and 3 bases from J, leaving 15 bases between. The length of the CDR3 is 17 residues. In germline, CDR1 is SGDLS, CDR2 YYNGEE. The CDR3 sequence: CASSVDDSTLYTGELFF. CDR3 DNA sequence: TGTGCCAGCAGCGTAGACGACTCTACCCTTTACACCGGGGAGCTGTTTTTT.

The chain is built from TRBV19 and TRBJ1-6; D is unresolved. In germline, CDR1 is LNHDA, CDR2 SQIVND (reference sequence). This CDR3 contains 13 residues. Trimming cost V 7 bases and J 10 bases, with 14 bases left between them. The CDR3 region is CASTPGKGSPLHF. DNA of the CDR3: TGTGCCAGTACCCCCGGGAAGGGCTCACCCCTCCACTTT.

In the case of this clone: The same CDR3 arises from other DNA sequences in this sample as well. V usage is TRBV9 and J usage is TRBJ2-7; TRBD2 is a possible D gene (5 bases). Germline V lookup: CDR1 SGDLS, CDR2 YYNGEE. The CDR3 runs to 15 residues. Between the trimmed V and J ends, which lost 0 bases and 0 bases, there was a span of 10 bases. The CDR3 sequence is CASSVGLPSSYEQYF. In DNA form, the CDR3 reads TGTGCCAGCAGCGTAGGACTACCGAGCTCCTACGAGCAGTACTTC.

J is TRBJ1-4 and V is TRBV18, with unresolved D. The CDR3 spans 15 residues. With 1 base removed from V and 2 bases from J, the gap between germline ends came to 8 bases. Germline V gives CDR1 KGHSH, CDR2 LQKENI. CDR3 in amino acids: CASSPQAVTNEKLFF. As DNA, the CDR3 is TGTGCCAGCTCACCACAGGCGGTGACTAATGAAAAACTGTTTTTT. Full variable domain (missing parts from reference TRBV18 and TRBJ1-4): NAGVMQNPRHLVRRRGQEARLRCSPMKGHSHVYWYRQLPEEGLKFMVYLQKENIIDESGMPKERFSAEFPKEGPSILRIQQVVRGDSAAYFCASSPQAVTNEKLFFGSGTQLSVL.

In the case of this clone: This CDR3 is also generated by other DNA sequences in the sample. CDR3 nucleotides: TGTGCCAGCTCACCACCGGCAGGGGCCGGGGAGCTGTTTTTT. It translates to CASSPPAGAGELFF. The chain combines TRBV18 with TRBJ2-2; tentatively, D is TRBD1 (6 bases). CDR3 length: 14 amino acids. V lost 0 bases, J lost 6 bases, and 8 bases lay in between. Germline V gives CDR1 KGHSH, CDR2 LQKENI.

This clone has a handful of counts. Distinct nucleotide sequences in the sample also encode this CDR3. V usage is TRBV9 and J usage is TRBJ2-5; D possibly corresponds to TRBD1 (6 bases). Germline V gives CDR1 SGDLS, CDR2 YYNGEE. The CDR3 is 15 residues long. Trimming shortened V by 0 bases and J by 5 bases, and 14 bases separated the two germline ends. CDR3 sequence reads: CASSVAGGEGETQYF. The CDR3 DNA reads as TGTGCCAGCAGCGTAGCTGGGGGCGAGGGGGAGACCCAGTACTTC. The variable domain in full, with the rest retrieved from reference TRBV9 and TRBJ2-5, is DSGVTQTPKHLITATGQRVTLRCSPRSGDLSVYWYQQSLDQGLQFLIQYYNGEERAKGNILERFSAQQFPDLHSELNLSSLELGDSALYFCASSVAGGEGETQYFGPGTRLLVL.

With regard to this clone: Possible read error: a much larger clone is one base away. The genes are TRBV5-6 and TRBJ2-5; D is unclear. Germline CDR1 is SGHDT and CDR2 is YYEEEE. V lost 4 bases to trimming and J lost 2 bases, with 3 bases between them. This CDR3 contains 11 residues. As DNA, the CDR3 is TGTGCCAGCAGCGCACAAGAGACCCAGTACTTC. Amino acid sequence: CASSAQETQYF.